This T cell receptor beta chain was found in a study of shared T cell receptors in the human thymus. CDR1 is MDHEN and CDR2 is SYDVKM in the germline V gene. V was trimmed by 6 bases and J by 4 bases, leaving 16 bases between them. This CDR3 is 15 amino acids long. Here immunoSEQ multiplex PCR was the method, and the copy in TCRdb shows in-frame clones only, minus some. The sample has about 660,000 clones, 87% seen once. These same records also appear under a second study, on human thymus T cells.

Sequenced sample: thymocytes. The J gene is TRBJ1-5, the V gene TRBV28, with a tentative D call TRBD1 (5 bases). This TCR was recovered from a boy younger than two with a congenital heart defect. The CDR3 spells CASSSPTVSNQPQHF. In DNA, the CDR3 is TGTGCCAGCAGCTCTCCGACAGTCAGTAATCAGCCCCAGCATTTT.